This TCR beta chain was captured in a study of regulatory T cells in long-lasting Graves disease. With iRepertoire HTBI primers and Arm-PCR of CDR3 regions, TCR beta libraries were built. Using its own MiXCR run on the multiplex PCR reads, TCRdb lists one record per CDR3 protein. The sample lists roughly 450,000 distinct CDR3 sequences; less than 25% were seen once. Germline V gene sequence: CDR1 SGHRS, CDR2 YFSETQ. CDR3 length equals 16 residues. V was clipped by 6 bases and J by 5 bases; unmatched bases: 17. This clonotype has just a few counts. The time point is: persistent/refractory GD, antithyroid drugs over 5 years with positive TRAb. TCR sequences were obtained from RNA taken from PBMCs.

This specimen consisted of peripheral blood mononuclear cells (PBMCs), obtained when the disease was refractory, from a patient treated with antithyroid drugs. The V call is TRBV5-1, the J call TRBJ2-7; 7 bases align to TRBD2. This sequence originates from a female donor with Graves disease. CDR3 sequence (DNA): TGCGCCAGCACAAACGTGGGGGGACTAATGGAGAACGAGCAGTACTTC. Amino acids: CASTNVGGLMENEQYF.